This TCR beta chain was captured by sequencing in a study of T cell responses to AZD1222 COVID-19 vaccine. Study-wide results and limits: Along spike, vaccine-associated CD4 TCRs were found throughout, with dominance at 160-218 and 743-854. Unmutated variant regions are reportedly the target of nearly half of TCRs that are spike-specific. Among the donors, most were white British and more were female, and clonal diversity was possibly underestimated.

Profiled with immunoSEQ multiplex PCR; TCRdb holds only in-frame clones, not every one. Here the sample spans around 92,000 clones, 91% being singletons. V was pared by 6 bases and J by 4 bases, with 22 bases between. This CDR3 spans 18 amino acids. The germline CDR1 and CDR2 sequences are SNHLY and FYNNEI. Turning to this clone: Its specificity is unknown.

The source material was peripheral blood, sampled on day 0 of AZD1222 vaccination. The chain carries TRBV2 and TRBJ1-6; possibly TRBD1 for D (5 bases). The TCR comes from an adult in good health. CDR3 sequence (DNA): TGTGCCAGCAGCACACCTCTTTGGGGACCCTCTTATAATTCACCCCTCCACTTT. Translation gives CASSTPLWGPSYNSPLHF.